This TCR beta chain was captured by sequencing in a study of T cell responses to AZD1222 COVID-19 vaccine. Broader study findings: The reported proportion of spike-specific TCRs targeting unmutated variant regions was nearly half. Vaccine-associated CD4 TCRs ranged over spike, dominating at 160-218 and 743-854. Among the donors, most were white British and more were female, and clonal diversity was possibly underestimated.

A note on this clone: Antigen specificity is unknown.

Generated by immunoSEQ multiplex PCR, the TCRdb table keeps only in-frame clones and is missing some. Here the sample spans 150,000 or so clones, approximately 94% being singletons. The sequences come from peripheral blood, collected on day 0 of AZD1222 vaccination. This receptor was taken from an adult in good health.

The CDR3 reads CASSPRGAGGAYGYTF. The CDR3, as DNA: TGTGCCAGCAGCCCGAGGGGGGCAGGGGGCGCCTATGGCTACACCTTC. The chain links TRBV11-2 to TRBJ1-2; 8 bases line up with TRBD1. This CDR3 region has 16 residues. J gave up 4 bases and V 5 bases, and 12 bases lay outside the gene matches. Germline CDR1 and CDR2: SGHAT and FQNNGV.